The present T cell receptor beta chain was sequenced within a study of blood T cells in healthy people across ages. Sample-barcoded 5' priming and a J-beta primer mix drove a second PCR of roughly 6 to 12 cycles. TCRdb passed the 5' RACE reads through MiXCR, listing each CDR3 protein once. The repertoire holds about 1.4 million distinct CDR3 sequences, roughly 59% seen once, with approximately 7% in the top ten. Sequencing was done on a sample of blood. The clonotype was recovered from a young man in good health.

This CDR3 is CASSEGTNQEKLFF. CDR3 nucleotide sequence: TGTGCCAGCAGTGAGGGGACCAACCAGGAAAAACTGTTTTTT. The genes are TRBV25-1 and TRBJ1-4; D perhaps matches TRBD1 (5 bases). Germline V CDR1 and CDR2: MGHDK, SYGVNS. The CDR3 has 14 amino acids. Trimming pared 3 bases from V and 8 bases from J, leaving 13 bases between.